Reported below is one T cell receptor beta chain. Its specificity is not known. The sample comes from a study of cytomegalovirus exposure and HLA in healthy donors. The study's findings and limits: It was reported in a later analysis that an Asian-associated ancestry cluster showed fewer N-insertions than the roughly 670-donor mean.

The CDR3 has 13 residues. V lost 0 bases and J lost 4, with 6 bases in between. Looked up from germline, CDR1 is LNHDA and CDR2 is SQIVND (reference sequence). The PCR employed 60 Vbeta primers together with 13 Jbeta primers. Clones were read by immunoSEQ multiplex PCR, and TCRdb kept only the in-frame ones, dropping some. This sample's table has more than 200,000 clones. The sequenced sample consisted of PBMCs. The rearrangement links TRBV19 to TRBJ1-2; D unresolved. This TCR came from a woman aged 25-40 years in good health and CMV-seropositive. The CDR3 sequence is CASSIEGVYGYTF. The CDR3 DNA reads TGTGCCAGTAGTATAGAAGGAGTCTATGGCTACACCTTC.